This T cell receptor (beta chain) stems from a study of OX40 agonist ivuxolimab in advanced cancers. Study results and caveats: At doses 0.1 to 3.0 mg/kg, CD4+ and CD8+ clones expanded.

Baseline was the first blood sampling point, followed by cycle 4 day 1 and cycle 7 day 1. Concerning this clone: Antigen: not known.

Trimming shortened V by 6 bases and J by 10 bases, and 15 bases separated the two germline ends. There are 13 residues in the CDR3. Germline CDR1 and CDR2: MNHEY and SVGAGI. The data were produced by immunoSEQ multiplex PCR, yet TCRdb's version contains in-frame clones alone and is incomplete. This sample carries tens of thousands of clones, 94% of them seen once, and the ten largest clones take over 8.5%. This clonotype originated in an adult with an advanced solid tumor such as melanoma, head and neck, liver or kidney cancer. The chain combines TRBV6-5 with TRBJ1-4; no definite D call. The sample was CD4+ or CD8+ T cells sorted from blood, taken in a trial of the OX40 agonist ivuxolimab. Written as DNA, the CDR3 is TGTGCCAGCAGCTCCTCTCCGCCGTTAAAACTGTTTTTT. Amino acids: CASSSSPPLKLFF.